What follows are 5 T cell receptor beta chains derived from one specimen sequenced in a study of early T cells in non-severe SARS-CoV-2 infection. Each CDR3 protein is one row after TCRdb ran MiXCR on the 5' RACE reads. The sample has about 55,000 distinct CDR3 sequences; approximately 6.3% are singletons. This sample comprised whole blood, obtained at baseline. Receptor source: an adult who was a healthcare worker with PCR-confirmed SARS-CoV-2 infection or an uninfected control (not recorded which).

This clonotype was observed at least ten times. V usage is TRBV10-1 and J usage is TRBJ1-5; D is uncertain. Looked up from germline, CDR1 is WNHNN and CDR2 is SYGVQD (reference sequence). V dropped 7 bases and J dropped 0 bases, with 16 bases sitting between them. The CDR3 is 16 residues long. The CDR3 here is CASTATIRYSNQPQHF. Here the CDR3 DNA reads TGCGCCAGCACAGCGACTATACGCTATAGCAATCAGCCCCAGCATTTT.

The J gene is TRBJ2-3, the V gene TRBV29-1, with D perhaps given as TRBD1 or TRBD2 (5 bases each). Trimming removed 4 bases at V and 3 bases at J, with 17 bases between. CDR1 is SQVTM and CDR2 is ANQGSEA in the germline V gene. The CDR3 runs to 15 residues. The CDR3, as DNA: TGCAGCGTTGTAAGTCGCAGGTGGGGGACAGATACGCAGTATTTT. This gives the protein CSVVSRRWGTDTQYF.

This clonotype was observed at least ten times. The chain links TRBV4-2 to TRBJ1-2, with 10 bases lining up with TRBD1. The CDR3 has 16 residues. J gave up 6 bases and V 1 base, and 8 bases lay outside the gene matches. Germline-derived CDR1 and CDR2 are LGHNA and YNFKEQ. The CDR3 loop reads CASSQGDRGLSDGYTF. The DNA for the CDR3 is TGTGCCAGCAGCCAAGGGGACAGGGGTTTGAGTGATGGCTACACCTTC.

This clonotype was detected ten times or more. V is TRBV20-1 and J is TRBJ2-5; TRBD2 agrees at 10 bases. V gave up 0 bases and J gave up 2 bases; unmatched junction bases: 3. The CDR3 is made up of 15 amino acids. Germline loops: CDR1 DFQATT, CDR2 SNEGSKA (reference sequence). The CDR3 loop is CSARDSGGFQETQYF. CDR3 DNA: TGCAGTGCTAGAGATAGCGGGGGGTTTCAAGAGACCCAGTACTTC.

In this sample, this clonotype turned up a few times. The V call is TRBV29-1, the J call TRBJ2-1; 9 bases are shared with TRBD1. CDR3 length equals 14 residues. With 6 bases clipped from V and 2 bases from J, the junction kept 5 bases outside the gene matches. Germline lookup yields CDR1 SQVTM and CDR2 ANQGSEA. CDR3 protein: CSVGRDRAYNEQFF. CDR3 DNA sequence: TGCAGCGTGGGGAGGGACAGGGCCTACAATGAGCAGTTCTTC.